The 19 T cell receptor beta chains below all came from one sample that was sequenced in a study of T cell responses to AZD1222 COVID-19 vaccine. Assay used: immunoSEQ multiplex PCR; TCRdb lists only in-frame clones, some missing. The sample carries 100,000 to 150,000 clones, 92% recorded once. This specimen was peripheral blood, taken on day 0 of AZD1222 vaccination. The receptors shown here come from an adult in good health.

This chain connects TRBV7-8 to TRBJ1-5; a weak D match, TRBD1 (6 bases). V lost 1 base, J lost 7 bases, and 8 bases lay in between. This CDR3 is built from 13 residues. The germline V gene encodes CDR1 SGHVS and CDR2 FQNEAQ. CDR3 coding DNA: TGTGCCAGCAGCTTAGAGGGGACACAGCCCCAGCATTTT. It is translated as CASSLEGTQPQHF.

The chain links TRBV5-6 to TRBJ2-7; 7 bases agree with TRBD1. The germline gives CDR1 SGHDT, CDR2 YYEEEE. V lost 0 bases, J lost 2 bases, and 2 bases stayed unmatched. This CDR3 contains 14 residues. Here the CDR3 reads CASSLGTGTYEQYF. For the CDR3, the DNA is TGTGCCAGCAGCTTGGGGACAGGAACCTACGAGCAGTACTTC.

The V call is TRBV28, the J call TRBJ2-3; D perhaps matches TRBD2 (5 bases). CDR3 length equals 15 residues. Germline V gene data show CDR1 as MDHEN and CDR2 as SYDVKM. V gave up 8 bases and J gave up 0 bases, with 15 bases separating them. The CDR3 DNA reads TGTGCCAGCGCCCTGGTGGGCGGGAGCACAGATACGCAGTATTTT. It codes for CASALVGGSTDTQYF. Looking up the rest from reference TRBV28 and TRBJ2-3 gives the full variable domain: DVKVTQSSRYLVKRTGEKVFLECVQDMDHENMFWYRQDPGLGLRLIYFSYDVKMKEKGDIPEGYSVSREKKERFSLILESASTNQTSMYLCASALVGGSTDTQYFGPGTRLTVL.

This clone has a single count. This sequence joins TRBV12-3 or TRBV12-4 and TRBJ1-5; no definite D call. The CDR3 extends over 13 amino acids. The V end lost 3 bases, the J end lost 9 bases, and 12 bases lay between the germline ends. The CDR3 spells CASSFSGSPPQHF. The CDR3 region has the DNA TGTGCCAGCAGTTTCTCTGGCAGCCCGCCCCAGCATTTT.

V and J are TRBV19 and TRBJ1-1, with D possibly matching TRBD1 (5 bases). CDR1 is LNHDA, CDR2 SQIVND, per germline (reference sequence). V shed 6 bases and J shed 0 bases, with 14 bases lying between them. CDR3 length: 15 residues. In DNA, the CDR3 is TGTGCCAGTAGGCGGGCAGGGCCAATGAACACTGAAGCTTTCTTT. Residues: CASRRAGPMNTEAFF.

The chain joins TRBV5-4 to TRBJ2-7; 12 positions match TRBD2. V lost 0 bases to trimming and J lost 3 bases; unmatched junction nucleotides: 4. This CDR3 spans 16 amino acids. CDR1 is SGHNT and CDR2 is YYREEE in the germline V gene (reference sequence). CDR3 in DNA: TGTGCCAGCAGCTTGGGACTAGCGGGAGAGTACTACGAGCAGTACTTC. Protein: CASSLGLAGEYYEQYF.

This clone has a single count. This rearrangement joins TRBV7-9 to TRBJ2-3; possible D gene TRBD2, 6 bases. Trimming shortened V by 1 base and J by 3 bases, and 14 bases separated the two germline ends. Germline CDR1 SEHNR, CDR2 FQNEAQ (reference sequence). The CDR3 spans 16 residues. The CDR3 region has the DNA TGTGCCAGCAGCTTAGTCGGGTGGGAGGCGACAGATACGCAGTATTTT. Its protein is CASSLVGWEATDTQYF.

This chain connects TRBV6-5 to TRBJ1-1; D is unresolved. Germline V lookup: CDR1 MNHEY, CDR2 SVGAGI. This CDR3 is built from 11 residues. V was shortened by 9 bases and J by 1 base, with 6 bases between the two germline ends. The CDR3 sequence is CASKENTEAFF. DNA of the CDR3: TGTGCCAGTAAGGAGAACACTGAAGCTTTCTTT.

The gene calls are TRBV11-2 and TRBJ1-5; D unresolved. CDR1 SGHAT and CDR2 FQNNGV come from the germline V gene. The V and J ends lost 1 base and 7 bases respectively, with 11 bases between them. The CDR3 has 14 residues. The CDR3 DNA reads TGTGCCAGCAGCTTAGGGCAGGTAGGCCAGCCCCAGCATTTT. It encodes CASSLGQVGQPQHF.

The chain joins TRBV19 to TRBJ1-2; D is possibly TRBD1 (5 bases). The CDR3 runs to 14 residues. In germline, CDR1 is LNHDA, CDR2 SQIVND (reference sequence). V shed 2 bases and J shed 2 bases, with 9 bases lying between them. The CDR3 DNA sequence: TGTGCCAGTAGTATACAGACAGTCAACTATGGCTACACCTTC. Residues: CASSIQTVNYGYTF.

The V gene is TRBV9, the J gene TRBJ2-5; 7 positions match TRBD2. Trimming removed 0 bases from V and 2 bases from J; junction bases left unmatched: 10. CDR1 SGDLS and CDR2 YYNGEE come from the germline V gene. The CDR3 length is 17 residues. The CDR3 sequence: CASSVVGAGLGQETQYF. The CDR3 nucleotides are TGTGCCAGCAGCGTAGTCGGGGCAGGACTAGGACAAGAGACCCAGTACTTC.

The CDR3: CASSIEQEDREKLFF. CDR3 sequence (DNA): TGTGCCAGTAGTATAGAACAGGAGGATCGTGAAAAACTGTTTTTT. The chain couples TRBV19 to TRBJ1-4; possibly TRBD1 for D (5 bases). The CDR3 totals 15 residues. The V end was cut by 0 bases, the J end by 7 bases, with 12 bases between. The germline V gene encodes CDR1 LNHDA and CDR2 SQIVND (reference sequence). The complete variable domain, with remaining parts taken from reference TRBV19 and TRBJ1-4, reads DGGITQSPKYLFRKEGQNVTLSCEQNLNHDAMYWYRQDPGQGLRLIYYSQIVNDFQKGDIAEGYSVSREKKESFPLTVTSAQKNPTAFYLCASSIEQEDREKLFFGSGTQLSVL.

This chain uses TRBV7-2 with TRBJ2-1; TRBD1 matches at 10 bases. Germline assignment: CDR1 SGHTA and CDR2 FQGNSA. The CDR3 runs to 14 residues. The V gene end was trimmed by 9 bases and the J gene end by 8 bases; junction bases not matched to a gene: 10. The DNA for the CDR3 is TGTGCCAGTATTCGGGACAGGGGAACGGATGAGCAGTTCTTC. Its protein product is CASIRDRGTDEQFF.

V usage is TRBV4-1 and J usage is TRBJ1-6; no reliable D call. From germline, CDR1 is MGHRA and CDR2 YSYEKL. The CDR3 is made up of 17 amino acids. Deletions cut 0 bases from V and 0 bases from J, with 9 bases between. The DNA of the CDR3 is TGCGCCAGCAGCCAAGACATCAGTAGCTCCTATAATTCACCCCTCCACTTT. This codes for CASSQDISSSYNSPLHF.

The chain links TRBV4-3 to TRBJ1-1, with D perhaps TRBD1 (5 bases). The CDR3 is 16 residues long. Looked up from germline, CDR1 is LGHNA and CDR2 is YSLEER. The V end was cut by 0 bases, the J end by 4 bases, with 15 bases between. CDR3 sequence reads: CASSQDWGGFSTEAFF. The CDR3 DNA sequence: TGCGCCAGCAGCCAAGATTGGGGGGGGTTTAGCACTGAAGCTTTCTTT.

The chain employs TRBV28 and TRBJ2-7; 10 bases agree with TRBD1. The ends lost 8 bases at V and 4 bases at J; junction bases unmatched: 11. Germline V gives CDR1 MDHEN, CDR2 SYDVKM. The CDR3 has 15 amino acids. The CDR3 DNA follows: TGTGCCAGCCTCAGCTGGACAGGGGGGGGATACGAGCAGTACTTC. It is translated as CASLSWTGGGYEQYF. Full variable domain (missing parts from reference TRBV28 and TRBJ2-7): DVKVTQSSRYLVKRTGEKVFLECVQDMDHENMFWYRQDPGLGLRLIYFSYDVKMKEKGDIPEGYSVSREKKERFSLILESASTNQTSMYLCASLSWTGGGYEQYFGPGTRLTVT.

This chain connects TRBV7-9 to TRBJ1-2, with unresolved D. Trimming stripped 4 bases from V and 2 bases from J, with 14 bases between. CDR1 is SEHNR and CDR2 is FQNEAQ in the germline V gene (reference sequence). This CDR3 is built from 15 residues. The CDR3 coding sequence is TGTGCCAGCAGCTCAACCTTGACGGTCAACTATGGCTACACCTTC. This translates into CASSSTLTVNYGYTF.

The chain has TRBV5-1 and TRBJ2-1; 15 nucleotides agree with TRBD2. V was pared by 3 bases and J by 8 bases, with 9 bases of the junction left unmatched. CDR1 is SGHRS, CDR2 YFSETQ, per germline. The CDR3 has 17 amino acids. The CDR3 reads CASSSPPGLAGGDEQFF. CDR3 bases: TGCGCCAGCAGCTCGCCCCCAGGACTAGCGGGAGGGGATGAGCAGTTCTTC.

V is TRBV19 and J is TRBJ2-3, with 7 bases matching TRBD2. There are 17 residues in the CDR3. The germline V gene encodes CDR1 LNHDA and CDR2 SQIVND (reference sequence). V trimming: 5 bases; J trimming: 0 bases; junction bases outside the gene matches: 11. The DNA of the CDR3 is TGTGCCAGTAGTGAGACGGGAGCGGGACTGAGCACAGATACGCAGTATTTT. It codes for CASSETGAGLSTDTQYF.